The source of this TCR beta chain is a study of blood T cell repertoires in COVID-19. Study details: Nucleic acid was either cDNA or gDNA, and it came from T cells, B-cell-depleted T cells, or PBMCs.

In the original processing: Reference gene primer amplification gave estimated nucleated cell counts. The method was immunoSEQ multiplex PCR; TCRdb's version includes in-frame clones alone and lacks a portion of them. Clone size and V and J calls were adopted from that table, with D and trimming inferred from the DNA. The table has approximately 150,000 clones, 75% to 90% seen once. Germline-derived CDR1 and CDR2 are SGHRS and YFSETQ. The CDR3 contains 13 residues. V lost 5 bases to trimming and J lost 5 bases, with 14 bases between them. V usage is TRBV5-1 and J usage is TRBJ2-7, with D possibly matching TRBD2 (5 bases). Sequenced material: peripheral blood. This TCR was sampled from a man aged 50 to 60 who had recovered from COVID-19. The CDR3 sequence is CASRLTGNDEQYF. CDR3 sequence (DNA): TGCGCCAGCAGACTTACGGGGAACGACGAGCAGTACTTC. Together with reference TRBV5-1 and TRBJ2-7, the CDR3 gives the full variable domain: KAGVTQTPRYLIKTRGQQVTLSCSPISGHRSVSWYQQTPGQGLQFLFEYFSETQRNKGNFPGRFSGRQFSNSRSEMNVSTLELGDSALYLCASRLTGNDEQYFGPGTRLTVT.